This TCR delta chain appears in the sequencing data of a study of Vδ1+ human thymocytes. For this clone: The antigen is undetermined.

RNA was extracted from the cells and then reverse transcribed. The CDR3 regions were amplified by multiplex PCR from V-gene primers to a constant-region primer. TCRdb reanalyzed the multiplex PCR reads using CATT. The sample records about 75,000 delta-chain clones, approximately 30% being singletons. Broader study findings: Highly polyclonal TRG and TRD repertoires with Gaussian CDR3 length distributions appeared in thymus. Bulk data may be misread because of unexpected Vdelta2 sequences.

With 0 bases removed from V and 0 bases from J, the gap between germline ends came to 26 bases. CDR1 is TSWWSYY, CDR2 QGS, per germline. The CDR3 runs 21 residues. The source material was Vdelta1+ gamma-delta thymocytes from the thymus. Subset specified: FACS-sorted CD3+ TCRalphabeta- TCRVdelta1+ TCRVdelta2- thymocytes. The sequence came from a boy under two years old who had congenital heart surgery. The chain employs TRDV1 and TRDJ1; D is unresolved. The CDR3 DNA sequence: TGTGCTCTTGGGGAACTTGACGGAGACAAGGCAAGAAGGGCCCACACCGATAAACTCATCTTT. Protein sequence: CALGELDGDKARRAHTDKLIF.